This T cell receptor (beta chain) was sequenced in a study of cytomegalovirus exposure and HLA in healthy donors. Whole-study findings and limits: Some segments of the V type, notably TRBV6-2 and TRBV6-3, were excluded as indistinguishable.

Note on this clone: Its antigen is still unknown.

Vbeta (60) and Jbeta (13) primers were used in the PCR. Sequencing was performed with immunoSEQ multiplex PCR; in TCRdb, only in-frame clones are kept and a portion is missing. The sample yields more than 85,000 clones, under 80% seen once. The CDR3 is made up of 15 amino acids. The germline CDR1 and CDR2 sequences are SGDLS and YYNGEE. V lost 0 bases and J lost 6; bases outside the gene matches: 7. The sample was PBMCs. The sequence was collected from a woman aged 18-30 years in good health and CMV-seropositive. This chain joins TRBV9 and TRBJ2-3, with 7 bases aligning to TRBD2. CDR3 loop: CASSVAGREMDTQYF. The CDR3 DNA reads as TGTGCCAGCAGCGTAGCGGGGCGGGAGATGGATACGCAGTATTTT.